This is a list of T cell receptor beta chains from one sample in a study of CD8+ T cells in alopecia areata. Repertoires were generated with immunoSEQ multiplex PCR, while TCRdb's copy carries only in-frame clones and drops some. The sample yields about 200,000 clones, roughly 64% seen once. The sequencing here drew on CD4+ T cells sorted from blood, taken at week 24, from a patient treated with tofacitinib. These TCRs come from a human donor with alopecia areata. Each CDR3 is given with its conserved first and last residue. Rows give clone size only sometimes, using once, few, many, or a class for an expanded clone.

CSVGHRAGEAFF	TRBV29-1	TRBJ1-1	.
CASSPSLWDTQYF	TRBV7-2	TRBJ2-3	few
CASSPDHRTDRVGTGELFF	TRBV7-3	TRBJ2-2	few
CASSPPGTGGNTIYF	TRBV5-6	TRBJ1-3	once
CASSPRTSGSVHEQYF	TRBV7-2	TRBJ2-7	.
CASSSRTSGGEQYF	TRBV5-4	TRBJ2-7	.
CASSSRTASPLHF	TRBV27	TRBJ1-6	once
CAWKDGQIPNEKLFF	TRBV30	TRBJ1-4	.
CSASTGAYGYTF	TRBV29-1	TRBJ1-2	.
CASSPGLGVGVLDVLTF	TRBV5-4	TRBJ2-6	.
CSGAVRNEQFF	TRBV20-1	TRBJ2-1	.
CASSPGANTEAFF	TRBV28	TRBJ1-1	few
CASSLGGGGYGYTF	TRBV28	TRBJ1-2	few
CAISDPDRFTNYGYTF	TRBV10-3	TRBJ1-2	.
CATSREIGGSYGYTF	TRBV15	TRBJ1-2	.
CASSLFQETQYF	TRBV28	TRBJ2-5	.
CASSLSQGQYGANVLTF	TRBV28	TRBJ2-6	few
CASSYGMPTSDEQFF	TRBV7-9	TRBJ2-1	few
CASSPRQGDDEQYF	TRBV9	TRBJ2-7	.
CASTRDSNQPQHF	TRBV2	TRBJ1-5	.